This T cell receptor beta chain was sequenced for a study of T cells after yellow fever vaccination (dated by TCRdb to between 2018 and 2021). Background for the entire study: The SMART-Seq v4 Ultra Low Input RNA kit was used to prepare libraries from fractions with low cell numbers. To follow T-cell clones before and after primary and booster YFV17D yellow fever vaccination, bulk TCR alpha and beta repertoires were sequenced over time. Two healthy male donors made up the cohort, one aged 18 to 29 years and the other aged 30 to 39 years. Bulk PBMC replicates and cell subsets were isolated from blood drawn at multiple timepoints before and after both primary and secondary immunization. General study outcomes and caveats: The secondary T-cell response was found to be weaker but faster than the primary response, with a peak reached on day 5 rather than on day 15. A small share of clonotypes occurred in both CD4 and CD8 compartments, likely arising from convergent recombination. Computational filtering was needed because FACS-sorted repertoires could contain abundant contaminating clonotypes from the bulk population. Because the study included only a couple of donors, the extent to which the findings can be generalized is limited. Most clones expanded after primary vaccination (almost 97% of CD4 and 70% to 90% of CD8) were re-detected after the booster, suggesting that broad memory maintenance occurred.

This clonotype appeared many times. The antigen it binds to is not known. No clone much larger than this one lies a single base away; base qualities are absent. The sequencer was an Illumina NovaSeq 6000. Synthesis of TCR cDNA relied on 5'RACE template switching, a step that introduced a universal primer site along with unique molecular identifiers. cDNA synthesis was primed from both the TCR alpha and TCR beta constant segments. Library amplification used two PCR steps, and the second PCR step added sample barcodes and sequencing adapters. Sequencing of libraries was done on Illumina HiSeq 2500 (2x100 bp) or NovaSeq (2x150 bp). Turning to the authors' computational methods: MIGEC was used to demultiplex reads and collapse the reads into UMI consensus sequences, and MiXCR was used for V(D)J alignment. Vaccine-responding clonotypes were defined with edgeR using replicate PBMC samples, requiring FDR below 0.01 and a log2 fold change above 5 up to day 15. Bulk clonotypes were assigned CD4 or CD8 identity according to which sequenced CD4 or CD8 repertoire held them at higher abundance. TCRdb ran its own pipeline on the public reads, namely fastp trimming at Q25 and MiXCR clone calling, and kept in-frame beta chains. A single entry per CDR3 protein holds the most common genes and DNA from its merged rows. The V and J calls and clone size come from TCRdb's table, not from the authors' own analysis. The sample includes roughly 320,000 distinct CDR3 sequences, with around 10% observed a single time. Together, the top ten hold roughly 3% of the sample.

The sample's treatment or condition label, in plain terms: live attenuated yellow fever vaccine strain. PBMCs were isolated from peripheral blood using a standard Ficoll-Paque protocol. Dynabeads CD4 and CD8 positive selection kits were used to isolate CD4 and CD8 T-cell fractions. RNA was extracted with TriZol from bulk PBMCs, CD4 and CD8 fractions, and dextramer-positive and dextramer-negative fractions. V is shortened by 0 bases, J by 1 base, and the region joining them spans 13 bases. Looking up the germline V gene yields CDR1 MNHEY and CDR2 SVGEGT. Counted from cysteine to phenylalanine, this CDR3 has 17 amino acids. The DNA shown is the 51-base CDR3, in frame from base 1.

This material consisted of CD4+ T cells sorted from PBMCs, taken 45 days after the yellow fever booster vaccination. This receptor was identified in a man aged 18 to 35 who received the YFV17D yellow fever vaccine. The sequence is built from TRBV6-2 or TRBV6-3 and TRBJ2-1, with a tentative D gene TRBD1 over 5 matching bases. Here is the DNA: TGTGCCAGCAGTTACTCGATTGGGGCAGCATCCTACAATGAGCAGTTCTTC. Its translation reads: CASSYSIGAASYNEQFF.